Listed below are T cell receptor beta chains from one sample, sequenced in a study of response to subunit inactivated influenza vaccine. TCRdb ran MiXCR on the RT-PCR reads and lists one entry per CDR3 protein. The repertoire includes about 520,000 distinct CDR3 sequences, approximately 11% of them detected once, and over 9.5% sits in the top ten. This specimen was PBMCs from blood, taken roughly 46 days after vaccination. The receptors come from a middle-aged man who received an inactivated influenza vaccine. The CDR3 runs from the conserved cysteine through the conserved F or W.

TRBV10-3	CAISVGGSSYEQYF
TRBV7-9	CASSLGLASNTGELFF
TRBV2	CASKGQNTGELFF
TRBV5-5	CASSSLAASVSTDTQYF
TRBV29-1	CSVTDVNGYTF
TRBV12-3/TRBV12-4	CASSLVGQGAGGYTF
TRBV20-1	CNLRFPGGGAQETQYF
TRBV12-3/TRBV12-4	CASSSHGLSYEQYF
TRBV5-1	CASSLSSGSSYEQYF
TRBV27	CASSLVMRGAVFYEQYF
TRBV4-1	CASSQLPGYYEQYF
TRBV20-1	CSARPTSGQETQYF
TRBV6-4	CASSPTGEETQYF
TRBV5-1	CASRISNTEAFF
TRBV6-5	CASSYSRTNYEQYF
TRBV28	CASSSDISEETQYF
TRBV15	CATSRAGNSETQYF
TRBV6-2/TRBV6-3	CASSYAGGGNQPQHF
TRBV21-1	CASSEQGEAFF
TRBV25-1	CASTPMGSTYGYTF
TRBV5-4	CASSDSKGSYEQYF
TRBV3-1	CASSQGGLYSNQPQHF
TRBV27	CASYDRESYEQYF
TRBV20-1	CSARVLDTQYF
TRBV6-1	CASSSAQGQGTGELFF
TRBV20-1	CSAPGPAFNEQYF
TRBV10-1	CASSDSPGTENTEAFF
TRBV6-1	CASSDRAGQFF
TRBV4-3	CASSQDWRGNTGELFF
TRBV7-2	CASFNPGEGQVF
TRBV7-6	CASSLGWGGSDTQYF
TRBV4-2	CASSQELAGGYEQYF
TRBV15	CATRFSAEETQYF
TRBV10-2	CASRYRVSDEQYF
TRBV4-2	CASSQDGRRSGANVLTF
TRBV7-2	CASSFEGSPSYEQYF
TRBV20-1	CSARDRGFYEQYF
TRBV24-1	CATSVSSGPTYNEQFF
TRBV29-1	CSAARTGMSQETQYF
TRBV5-1	CASSLRLGLAGVAYEQYF
TRBV7-2	CASSLMGQGSKNIQYF
TRBV5-1	CASSPGQGSLGTGELFF
TRBV9	CASSSRTGPSYEQYF
TRBV12-3/TRBV12-4	CASTPGGTGANVLTF
TRBV12-3/TRBV12-4	CASTRGGNTIYF
TRBV6-6	CASSNDRGYGYTF
TRBV9	CASSVTGQGNTGELFF
TRBV21-1	CASSKKLTGAHQPQHF
TRBV12-3/TRBV12-4	CASSLGRAQHF
TRBV7-2	CASSSPGRADYGYTF
TRBV15	CATSRNLLQQYF